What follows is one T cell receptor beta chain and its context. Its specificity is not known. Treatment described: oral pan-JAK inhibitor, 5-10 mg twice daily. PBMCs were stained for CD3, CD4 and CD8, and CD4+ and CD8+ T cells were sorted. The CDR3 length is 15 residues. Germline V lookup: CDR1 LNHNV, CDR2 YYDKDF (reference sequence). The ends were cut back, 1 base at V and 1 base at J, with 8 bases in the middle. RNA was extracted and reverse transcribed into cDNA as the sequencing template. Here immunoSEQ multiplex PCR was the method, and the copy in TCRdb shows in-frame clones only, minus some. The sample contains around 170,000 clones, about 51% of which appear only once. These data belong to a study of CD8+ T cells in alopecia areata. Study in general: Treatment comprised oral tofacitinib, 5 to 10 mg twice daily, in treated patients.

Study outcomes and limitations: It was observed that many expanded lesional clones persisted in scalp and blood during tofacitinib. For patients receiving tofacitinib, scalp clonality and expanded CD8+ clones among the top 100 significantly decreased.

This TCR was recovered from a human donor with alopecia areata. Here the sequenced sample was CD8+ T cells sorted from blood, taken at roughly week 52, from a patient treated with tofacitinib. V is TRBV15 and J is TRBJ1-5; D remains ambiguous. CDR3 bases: TGTGCCACCAGCAGAGTCCGGGGAAGCAATCAGCCCCAGCATTTT. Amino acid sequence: CATSRVRGSNQPQHF.